This T cell receptor (beta chain) was recovered during a study of blood T cell repertoires in COVID-19. Study at large: PBMCs, B-cell-depleted T cells, or T cells were the source of the cDNA or gDNA that made up the material.

Under the authors' procedure: Counts of nucleated cells, estimated from reference gene primer amplification, were obtained. Assay: immunoSEQ multiplex PCR; the TCRdb copy retains only in-frame clones and omits some. V, J and clone size derive from that table, while D and trimming were established from the DNA sequence. The sample has some 390,000 clones, 85% to 90% seen once. Participant-reported clinical history was the basis for cohort assignment. CDR1 is MNHEY and CDR2 is SMNVEV in the germline V gene (reference sequence). CDR3 length equals 14 residues. Unmatched junction bases numbered 5, after V lost 5 bases and J lost 4 bases.

Material: PBMCs or T cells enriched from blood (not recorded which). The source is a young man who had recovered from COVID-19. The chain joins TRBV27 to TRBJ2-7; the match to TRBD1 covers 10 bases. The CDR3 region is CASSHGTGEYEQYF. The CDR3 DNA reads as TGTGCCAGCAGTCACGGGACAGGGGAGTACGAGCAGTACTTC.